The 26 T cell receptor beta chains listed next were all sequenced from one sample in a study of blood T cell repertoires in COVID-19. Clones were read by immunoSEQ multiplex PCR, and TCRdb kept only the in-frame ones, dropping some. The data hold some 240,000 clones, with roughly 80% observed a single time. Sample: peripheral blood. These receptors were collected from a woman aged 80 or over with acute or convalescent COVID-19.

The chain recombines TRBV5-4 with TRBJ2-4; TRBD2 might be the D (7 bases). Deletions cut 2 bases from V and 3 bases from J, with 12 bases between. CDR1 is SGHNT, CDR2 YYREEE, per germline (reference sequence). This CDR3 is 15 amino acids long. The DNA for the CDR3 is TGTGCCAGCAGCTTAGGCGGGGGACACAAAAACATTCAGTACTTC. Protein sequence: CASSLGGGHKNIQYF.

The rearrangement links TRBV6-5 to TRBJ2-7, with D possibly matching TRBD2 (5 bases). Trimming removed 2 bases from V and 2 bases from J, with 13 bases in between. The CDR3 extends over 15 amino acids. The V gene's germline CDR1 is MNHEY and CDR2 SVGAGI. For the CDR3, the DNA is TGTGCCAGCAGTTACAGGGAGCTCGGGACCTACGAGCAGTACTTC. This codes for CASSYRELGTYEQYF.

This clone was seen only once. This rearrangement joins TRBV2 to TRBJ1-5; TRBD1 aligns across 7 bases. After removal of 4 bases from V and 0 bases from J, the junction contained 12 bases not matched to a gene. Germline assignment: CDR1 SNHLY and CDR2 FYNNEI. The CDR3 length is 18 residues. The CDR3 coding sequence is TGTGCCAGCAGTGTTCGGCGGGACAGAAAATATAGCAATCAGCCCCAGCATTTT. This gives the protein CASSVRRDRKYSNQPQHF.

The rearrangement links TRBV19 to TRBJ2-2; TRBD1 agrees at 8 bases. V lost 6 bases and J lost 4; bases outside the gene matches: 4. Germline-derived CDR1 and CDR2 are LNHDA and SQIVND (reference sequence). The length of the CDR3 is 14 residues. DNA for the CDR3: TGTGCCAGTAGCCGGGACAGGAGCACCGGGGAGCTGTTTTTT. This gives the protein CASSRDRSTGELFF.

V usage is TRBV7-9 and J usage is TRBJ1-2; TRBD1 matches 7 bases. The CDR3 loop spans 13 amino acids. V was pared by 5 bases and J by 6 bases, with 6 bases of the junction left unmatched. CDR1 is SEHNR and CDR2 is FQNEAQ in the germline V gene (reference sequence). The CDR3 DNA is TGTGCCAGCAGCCAAGACAGGGTGGATGGCTACACCTTC. Amino acids: CASSQDRVDGYTF.

This chain connects TRBV7-9 to TRBJ2-7; a weak D match, TRBD2 (6 bases). V was shortened by 3 bases and J by 4 bases, with 16 bases between the two germline ends. Germline CDR1 reads SEHNR; CDR2 reads FQNEAQ (reference sequence). The CDR3 length is 15 residues. CDR3 in amino acids: CASSFPGRRPYEQYF. Written as DNA, the CDR3 is TGTGCCAGCAGCTTTCCAGGGAGGCGTCCTTACGAGCAGTACTTC. Drawing the rest from reference TRBV7-9 and TRBJ2-7, the complete variable domain is DTGVSQNPRHKITKRGQNVTFRCDPISEHNRLYWYRQTLGQGPEFLTYFQNEAQLEKSRLLSDRFSAERPKGSFSTLEIQRTEQGDSAMYLCASSFPGRRPYEQYFGPGTRLTVT.

Turning to this clone: Mismatch with germline at one junction end may stem from a read error. The chain links TRBV4-1 to TRBJ1-2; 7 nucleotides agree with TRBD1. Germline V CDR1 and CDR2: MGHRA, YSYEKL. The CDR3 consists of 16 residues. The CDR3 DNA reads as TGCGCCCGCAGCCAGGGGGGGGCGGGGAGCAACTATGGCTACACCTTC. Translating gives CARSQGGAGSNYGYTF.

The V and J genes are TRBV5-1 and TRBJ1-1; D uncertain. Germline V lookup: CDR1 SGHRS, CDR2 YFSETQ. The CDR3 is 11 residues long. V was trimmed by 6 bases and J by 3 bases, leaving 6 bases between them. CDR3 in DNA: TGCGCCAGCAAGGCGGACACTGAAGCTTTCTTT. Amino acids: CASKADTEAFF.

The chain employs TRBV19 and TRBJ2-2; D is unresolved. Germline CDR1 reads LNHDA; CDR2 reads SQIVND (reference sequence). Trimming removed 7 bases from V and 2 bases from J, with 14 bases in between. This CDR3 is 15 amino acids long. CDR3 coding DNA: TGTGCCAGTACCATGAGGCTGGCAAACACCGGGGAGCTGTTTTTT. Amino acid sequence: CASTMRLANTGELFF.

J is TRBJ2-2 and V is TRBV7-2, with D perhaps TRBD2 (7 bases). The germline CDR1 and CDR2 sequences are SGHTA and FQGNSA. V was clipped by 5 bases and J by 5 bases, with 18 bases between them. This CDR3 is built from 16 residues. CDR3 DNA: TGTGCCAGCAGCCTACCCGGCGGGGGCCCAACCGGGGAGCTGTTTTTT. Its translation: CASSLPGGGPTGELFF.

V and J are TRBV5-4 and TRBJ1-3; 7 positions agree with TRBD1. CDR1 is SGHNT, CDR2 YYREEE, per germline (reference sequence). Unmatched junction bases numbered 11, after V lost 4 bases and J lost 4 bases. The CDR3 is made up of 16 amino acids. As DNA, the CDR3 is TGTGCCAGCAGCGACAGACAGGGTAGTAGGGGAAACACCATATATTTT. Amino acid sequence: CASSDRQGSRGNTIYF.

This clone was counted only a few times. This chain joins TRBV3-1 (or the pseudogene TRBV3-2) and TRBJ1-3; no firm D call. This CDR3 contains 14 residues. Germline V gives CDR1 LGHDT, CDR2 YNNKEL (reference sequence). Trimming removed 4 bases at V and 4 bases at J, with 11 bases between. As DNA, the CDR3 is TGTGCCAGCAGCCGCGGGTCTTCAGGAAACACCATATATTTT. It encodes CASSRGSSGNTIYF.

This rearrangement joins TRBV7-2 to TRBJ2-4, with D possibly being TRBD1 (5 bases). The V end lost 1 base, the J end lost 6 bases, and 10 bases lay between the germline ends. The CDR3 consists of 14 residues. From germline, CDR1 is SGHTA and CDR2 FQGNSA. Here the CDR3 DNA reads TGTGCCAGCAGCTTAGGGGGCTCAAGAAACATTCAGTACTTC. Its protein product is CASSLGGSRNIQYF.

V gene TRBV11-2 combines with J gene TRBJ2-7, with a tentative D call TRBD2 (6 bases). The CDR3 consists of 13 residues. The germline V and J ends were trimmed by 5 bases and 6 bases, with 14 bases remaining between them. Germline CDR1 reads SGHAT; CDR2 reads FQNNGV. In nucleotides, the CDR3 is TGTGCCAGCAGCATCGTCGGGGGAGGCGAGCAGTACTTC. Protein product: CASSIVGGGEQYF.

The rearrangement links TRBV6-5 to TRBJ1-3, with 11 bases fitting TRBD1. This CDR3 comprises 15 residues. Germline CDR1 and CDR2: MNHEY and SVGAGI. The J segment lost 5 bases and the V segment lost 8 bases, leaving 8 bases of the junction unmatched. As DNA, the CDR3 is TGTGCCAGCTCATCCGGGACAGGGGGTAGAAACACCATATATTTT. This gives the protein CASSSGTGGRNTIYF.

The V call is TRBV5-4, the J call TRBJ1-2; possibly TRBD1 for D (6 bases). Germline CDR1 and CDR2: SGHNT and YYREEE (reference sequence). There are 14 residues in the CDR3. V lost 5 bases and J lost 0, with 11 bases in between. The CDR3 region is CASRTGQSNYGYTF. The CDR3 nucleotides read TGTGCCAGCAGAACTGGACAGTCTAACTATGGCTACACCTTC.

The genes are TRBV3-1 (or the pseudogene TRBV3-2) and TRBJ2-1, with 7 bases lining up with TRBD1. This CDR3 region has 15 residues. Germline V gene data show CDR1 as LGHDT and CDR2 as YNNKEL (reference sequence). V lost 4 bases to trimming and J lost 3 bases; unmatched junction nucleotides: 6. The CDR3 DNA sequence: TGTGCCAGCAGCCTCTGGACAGGTGTCTACAATGAGCAGTTCTTC. This gives the protein CASSLWTGVYNEQFF.

V usage is TRBV3-1 (or the pseudogene TRBV3-2) and J usage is TRBJ1-4; 10 bases match TRBD1. CDR1 is LGHDT, CDR2 YNNKEL, per germline (reference sequence). CDR3 length: 18 residues. J gave up 3 bases and V 5 bases, and 12 bases lay outside the gene matches. The CDR3 region has the DNA TGTGCCAGCAGCTCGCCCGGGACAGGGGTTGCGTCTAATGAAAAACTGTTTTTT. This gives the protein CASSSPGTGVASNEKLFF.

The chain links TRBV19 to TRBJ1-2, with D tentatively TRBD1 (6 bases). CDR3 size: 13 residues. Germline loops: CDR1 LNHDA, CDR2 SQIVND (reference sequence). V was trimmed by 3 bases and J by 7 bases, leaving 12 bases between them. CDR3 residues: CASSIRGGLGYTF. CDR3 sequence (DNA): TGTGCCAGTAGTATTCGGGGGGGGCTTGGCTACACCTTC.

This chain uses TRBV18 with TRBJ2-1, with D unresolved. The V gene lost 4 bases and the J gene lost 5 bases, with 9 bases spanning the gap. CDR1 and CDR2 from the germline V gene are KGHSH and LQKENI. CDR3 length: 13 residues. CDR3 nucleotide sequence: TGTGCCAGCTCACAGGCGGTTCACAATGAGCAGTTCTTC. The encoded protein is CASSQAVHNEQFF.

V usage is TRBV6-6 and J usage is TRBJ1-6; 9 bases map to TRBD1. Germline values: CDR1 MNHNY, CDR2 SVGAGI (reference sequence). The ends lost 5 bases at V and 4 bases at J; junction bases unmatched: 3. The CDR3 runs 15 residues. The CDR3 DNA sequence: TGTGCCAGCAGTCGACAGGGGGAATATAATTCACCCCTCCACTTT. Translated, it gives CASSRQGEYNSPLHF.

The chain has TRBV7-3 and TRBJ2-3; 8 bases line up with TRBD2. Germline V gene lookup returns CDR1 SGHTA and CDR2 FQGTGA. V gave up 2 bases and J gave up 5 bases; unmatched junction bases: 9. This CDR3 has 16 residues. CDR3: CASSLEAGGSRDTQYF. In DNA form, the CDR3 reads TGTGCCAGCAGCTTAGAGGCGGGGGGCTCCCGAGATACGCAGTATTTT. The entire variable domain, with the rest obtained from reference TRBV7-3 and TRBJ2-3, is as follows: GAGVSQTPSNKVTEKGKYVELRCDPISGHTALYWYRQSLGQGPEFLIYFQGTGAADDSGLPNDRFFAVRPEGSVSTLKIQRTERGDSAVYLCASSLEAGGSRDTQYFGPGTRLTVL.

On this clone itself: This CDR3 is also generated by other DNA sequences in the sample. The J gene is TRBJ1-1, the V gene TRBV5-1; the D is unclear. V was clipped by 1 base and J by 1 base, with 5 bases between them. The CDR3 runs to 13 residues. The germline gives CDR1 SGHRS, CDR2 YFSETQ. CDR3 sequence (DNA): TGCGCCAGCAGCTTGACAGCGAACACTGAAGCTTTCTTT. Translation: CASSLTANTEAFF.

The rearrangement uses TRBV5-6 and TRBJ1-4; D uncertain. The CDR3 contains 14 residues. With 3 bases removed from V and 8 bases from J, the gap between germline ends came to 14 bases. Germline V lookup: CDR1 SGHDT, CDR2 YYEEEE. CDR3 bases: TGTGCCAGCAGCTCGGGTCTAGCCGCGGAAAAACTGTTTTTT. As protein: CASSSGLAAEKLFF. Full variable domain (remainder filled in from reference TRBV5-6 and TRBJ1-4): DAGVTQSPTHLIKTRGQQVTLRCSPKSGHDTVSWYQQALGQGPQFIFQYYEEEERQRGNFPDRFSGHQFPNYSSELNVNALLLGDSALYLCASSSGLAAEKLFFGSGTQLSVL.

The rearrangement uses TRBV21-1 and TRBJ1-5. TRBV21-1 is deemed a pseudogene. This CDR3 is 16 amino acids long. The CDR3 sequence is CASSKVFPDSTQPQHF. The DNA for the CDR3 is TGTGCCAGCAGCAAAGTGTTCCCGGACTCAACCCAGCCCCAGCATTTT.

This clone was recorded once. The gene calls are TRBV5-1 and TRBJ1-3; D is uncertain. With 0 bases removed from V and 0 bases from J, the gap between germline ends came to 16 bases. CDR3 length equals 18 residues. The V gene's germline CDR1 is SGHRS and CDR2 YFSETQ. Here the CDR3 DNA reads TGCGCCAGCAGCTTGGCCATTAGTACGCCATTCTCTGGAAACACCATATATTTT. Translated: CASSLAISTPFSGNTIYF.